Listed below are T cell receptor beta chains from one sample, sequenced in a study of blood T cell repertoires in COVID-19. Only in-frame clones appear in the TCRdb table, and some are missing; sequencing was by immunoSEQ multiplex PCR. The table lists about 230,000 clones, 70% to 90% of them singletons. Sequenced input: peripheral blood. The receptors originated from a woman between 70 and 85 years old with active or convalescent COVID-19. Each CDR3 is given with its conserved first and last residue. The D gene is left open where the match is weak. The size of a clone is reported for some rows only, either as once, few or many, or as a class for expanded clones.

CDR3aa: CASSFRFTSGGTDTQYF; CDR3nt: TGTGCCAGCAGCTTTCGATTTACTAGCGGGGGTACAGATACGCAGTATTTT; v_gene: TRBV11-2; abundance: -; d_gene: TRBD2; j_gene: TRBJ2-3
CDR3aa: CASSLAGGEIDTQYF; CDR3nt: TGTGCCAGCAGCTTAGCGGGAGGGGAAATAGATACGCAGTATTTT; v_gene: TRBV11-2; abundance: -; d_gene: TRBD2; j_gene: TRBJ2-3
CDR3aa: CASSFRGEGSPLHF; CDR3nt: TGTGCCAGCAGCTTCAGGGGTGAGGGTTCACCCCTCCACTTT; v_gene: TRBV5-8; abundance: -; d_gene: -; j_gene: TRBJ1-6
CDR3aa: CASSFGADYSTDTQYF; CDR3nt: TGTGCCAGCAGCTTCGGGGCGGACTATAGCACAGATACGCAGTATTTT; v_gene: TRBV7-8; abundance: -; d_gene: -; j_gene: TRBJ2-3
CDR3aa: CASSLGREGEQFF; CDR3nt: TGTGCCAGCAGCTTAGGGAGGGAAGGTGAGCAGTTCTTC; v_gene: TRBV11-3; abundance: -; d_gene: -; j_gene: TRBJ2-1
CDR3aa: CATSRGGASSYEQYF; CDR3nt: TGTGCCACCAGCAGGGGGGGGGCCAGCTCCTACGAGCAGTACTTC; v_gene: TRBV15; abundance: once; d_gene: -; j_gene: TRBJ2-7
CDR3aa: CASSHDRSSGNTIYF; CDR3nt: TGTGCCAGCAGCCACGACAGGAGCTCTGGAAACACCATATATTTT; v_gene: TRBV11-2; abundance: few; d_gene: -; j_gene: TRBJ1-3
CDR3aa: CASSEGTANYGYTF; CDR3nt: TGTGCCAGCAGTGAAGGTACAGCCAACTATGGCTACACCTTC; v_gene: TRBV6-1; abundance: -; d_gene: -; j_gene: TRBJ1-2
CDR3aa: CASSPTGGREQPQHF; CDR3nt: TGTGCCAGTAGTCCGACGGGGGGCAGAGAACAGCCCCAGCATTTT; v_gene: TRBV19; abundance: -; d_gene: -; j_gene: TRBJ1-5
CDR3aa: CASASRSGDNEQFF; CDR3nt: TGTGCCAGCGCCTCAAGGAGTGGTGATAATGAGCAGTTCTTC; v_gene: TRBV6-6; abundance: -; d_gene: -; j_gene: TRBJ2-1
CDR3aa: CASSNTGGNTGELFF; CDR3nt: TGTGCCAGTAGTAATACGGGGGGGAACACCGGGGAGCTGTTTTTT; v_gene: TRBV19; abundance: -; d_gene: TRBD2; j_gene: TRBJ2-2
CDR3aa: CASSYSGSYGYTF; CDR3nt: TGTGCCAGCAGTTACTCGGGGAGCTATGGCTACACCTTC; v_gene: TRBV6-5; abundance: -; d_gene: -; j_gene: TRBJ1-2
CDR3aa: CSVAKTGSGNTIYF; CDR3nt: TGCAGCGTTGCTAAAACAGGGTCCGGAAACACCATATATTTT; v_gene: TRBV29-1; abundance: -; d_gene: -; j_gene: TRBJ1-3
CDR3aa: CASSYNRNYGYTF; CDR3nt: TGTGCCAGCAGTTATAACCGGAACTATGGCTACACCTTC; v_gene: TRBV6-5; abundance: once; d_gene: -; j_gene: TRBJ1-2
CDR3aa: CSASRGQGYQPQHF; CDR3nt: TGCAGTGCTAGTAGGGGGCAGGGGTATCAGCCCCAGCATTTT; v_gene: TRBV20-1; abundance: -; d_gene: TRBD1; j_gene: TRBJ1-5
CDR3aa: CASCKGAMDTEAFF; CDR3nt: TGTGCCAGCTGCAAGGGGGCGATGGACACTGAAGCTTTCTTT; v_gene: TRBV9; abundance: -; d_gene: TRBD1; j_gene: TRBJ1-1
CDR3aa: CASSPRQDRLGENYGYTF; CDR3nt: TGTGCCAGCAGCCCCAGACAGGACAGGTTGGGGGAGAACTATGGCTACACCTTC; v_gene: TRBV9; abundance: once; d_gene: TRBD1; j_gene: TRBJ1-2
CDR3aa: CASSLDRGQGEAFF; CDR3nt: TGTGCCAGCAGCCTGGACAGGGGGCAGGGTGAAGCTTTCTTT; v_gene: TRBV7-2; abundance: -; d_gene: TRBD1; j_gene: TRBJ1-1
CDR3aa: CASSRDRVNGYTF; CDR3nt: TGCGCCAGCAGCAGAGACAGGGTAAATGGCTACACCTTC; v_gene: TRBV5-1; abundance: few; d_gene: TRBD1; j_gene: TRBJ1-2
CDR3aa: CASSANPLPGGSPLHF; CDR3nt: TGTGCCAGCAGCGCTAACCCGCTTCCTGGCGGATCACCCCTCCACTTT; v_gene: TRBV7-2; abundance: -; d_gene: -; j_gene: TRBJ1-6
CDR3aa: CAWSRVPNTEAFF; CDR3nt: TGTGCCTGGAGTCGGGTACCGAACACTGAAGCTTTCTTT; v_gene: TRBV30; abundance: -; d_gene: -; j_gene: TRBJ1-1
CDR3aa: CASSNPGTPGAEAFF; CDR3nt: TGTGCCAGCAGTAATCCCGGGACACCTGGCGCTGAAGCTTTCTTT; v_gene: TRBV28; abundance: -; d_gene: -; j_gene: TRBJ1-1
CDR3aa: CASSPQRGTDTQYF; CDR3nt: TGTGCCAGCAGCCCCCAGCGGGGCACAGATACGCAGTATTTT; v_gene: TRBV7-2; abundance: once; d_gene: -; j_gene: TRBJ2-3
CDR3aa: CASSSGQGVSLPYEQYF; CDR3nt: TGTGCCAGCAGCTCGGGACAGGGGGTATCTCTGCCCTACGAGCAGTACTTC; v_gene: TRBV7-6; abundance: -; d_gene: TRBD1; j_gene: TRBJ2-7
CDR3aa: CATSDLRQGHGYTF; CDR3nt: TGTGCCACCAGTGATTTGCGACAGGGCCATGGCTACACCTTC; v_gene: TRBV24-1; abundance: -; d_gene: TRBD1; j_gene: TRBJ1-2